The T cell receptor beta chain under discussion was sequenced for a study of blood T cell repertoires in COVID-19. Study information: Sample material is recorded as cDNA or gDNA derived from T cells, B-cell-depleted T cells, or PBMCs.

V was cut by 4 bases and J by 5 bases, with 8 bases left in between. The CDR3 has 11 residues. The germline CDR1 and CDR2 sequences are SQVTM and ANQGSEA. TCRdb keeps only in-frame clones here, not all; method: immunoSEQ multiplex PCR. The table includes a few hundred thousand clones, roughly 80% detected once. Sequenced material: peripheral blood. The chain recombines TRBV29-1 with TRBJ1-2, with D unresolved. This receptor was taken from a man in his fifties or sixties who had recovered from COVID-19. The CDR3 here is CSVGTEYGYTF. In nucleotides, the CDR3 is TGCAGCGTTGGGACTGAATATGGCTACACCTTC.